What follows is one T cell receptor beta chain and its context. The junction shows a germline mismatch at one end, possibly a read error. TCR beta VDJ and CDR3 profiles were obtained from a genomic DNA template. TCRdb used MiXCR to reprocess the reads, holding one entry per CDR3 protein. This table has roughly 250,000 distinct CDR3 sequences, about 80% appearing once. Sequencing was done on patients that had shown CD8+CD57+ cell expansion by flow cytometry. The record originates from a study of CD8+CD57+ T cells in acquired aplastic anemia. This CDR3 spans 14 amino acids. Germline values: CDR1 SGHVS, CDR2 FQNEAQ.

The sample was sorted CD4+, CD8+, or CD8+CD57+ T cells (not recorded which) from PBMCs. The chain couples TRBV7-8 to TRBJ2-7; D is perhaps TRBD2 (5 bases). The TCR comes from a human donor with aplastic anemia. CDR3 coding DNA: TGTGCCAGCAGTTCAGCCGGAGGTTCCTACGAGCAGTATTTC. Translated: CASSSAGGSYEQYF.